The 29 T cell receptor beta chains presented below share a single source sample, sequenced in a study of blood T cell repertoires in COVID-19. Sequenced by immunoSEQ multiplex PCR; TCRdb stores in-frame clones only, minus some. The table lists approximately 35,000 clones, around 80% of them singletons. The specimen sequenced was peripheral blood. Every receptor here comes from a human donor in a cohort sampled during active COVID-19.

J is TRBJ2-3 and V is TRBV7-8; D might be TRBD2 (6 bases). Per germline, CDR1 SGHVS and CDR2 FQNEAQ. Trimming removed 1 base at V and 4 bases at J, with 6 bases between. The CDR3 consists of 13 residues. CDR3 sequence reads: CASSLGGADTQYF. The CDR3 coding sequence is TGTGCCAGCAGCTTAGGGGGGGCAGATACGCAGTATTTT.

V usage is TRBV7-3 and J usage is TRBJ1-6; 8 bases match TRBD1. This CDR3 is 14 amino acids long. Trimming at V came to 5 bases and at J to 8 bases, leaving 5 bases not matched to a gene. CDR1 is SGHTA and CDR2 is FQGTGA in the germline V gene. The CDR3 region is CASSPGQGDSPLHF. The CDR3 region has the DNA TGTGCCAGCAGCCCCGGACAGGGCGATTCACCCCTCCACTTT.

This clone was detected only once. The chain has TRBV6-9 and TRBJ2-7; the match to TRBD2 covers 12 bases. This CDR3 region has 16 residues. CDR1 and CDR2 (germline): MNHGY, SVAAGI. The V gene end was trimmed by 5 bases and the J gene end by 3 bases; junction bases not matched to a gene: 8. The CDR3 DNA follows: TGTGCCAGCAGTAGAATCGGGACTAGCGGGTTCTACGAGCAGTACTTC. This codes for CASSRIGTSGFYEQYF.

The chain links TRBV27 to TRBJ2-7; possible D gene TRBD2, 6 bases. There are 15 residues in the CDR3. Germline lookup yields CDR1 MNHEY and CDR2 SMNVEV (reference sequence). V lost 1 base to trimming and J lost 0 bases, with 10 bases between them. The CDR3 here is CASSLFRGSSYEQYF. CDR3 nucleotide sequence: TGTGCCAGCAGTTTATTTCGGGGGAGCTCCTACGAGCAGTACTTC.

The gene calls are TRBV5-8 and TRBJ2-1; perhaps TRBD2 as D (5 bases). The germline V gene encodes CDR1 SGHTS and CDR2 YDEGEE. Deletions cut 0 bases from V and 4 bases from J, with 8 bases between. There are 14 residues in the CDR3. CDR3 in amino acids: CASSLVGGYNEQFF. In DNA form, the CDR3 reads TGTGCCAGCAGCTTGGTTGGCGGGTACAATGAGCAGTTCTTC.

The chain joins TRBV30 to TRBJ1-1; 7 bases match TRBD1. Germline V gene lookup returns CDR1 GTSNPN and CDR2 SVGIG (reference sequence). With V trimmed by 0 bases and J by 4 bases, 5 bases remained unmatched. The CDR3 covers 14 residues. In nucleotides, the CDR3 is TGTGCCTGGAGTGTACGGAGGGGGCGCACTGAAGCTTTCTTT. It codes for CAWSVRRGRTEAFF.

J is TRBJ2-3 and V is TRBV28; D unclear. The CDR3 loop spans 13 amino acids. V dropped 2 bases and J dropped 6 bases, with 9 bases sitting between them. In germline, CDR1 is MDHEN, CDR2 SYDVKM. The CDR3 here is CASSLPQLDTQYF. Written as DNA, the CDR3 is TGTGCCAGCAGTTTACCCCAATTGGATACGCAGTATTTT.

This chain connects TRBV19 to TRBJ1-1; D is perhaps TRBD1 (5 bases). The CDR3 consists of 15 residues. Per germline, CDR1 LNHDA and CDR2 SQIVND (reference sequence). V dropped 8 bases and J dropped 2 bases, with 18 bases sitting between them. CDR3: CASSEGLGGNTEAFF. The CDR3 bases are TGTGCCAGTTCCGAGGGATTGGGGGGTAACACTGAAGCTTTCTTT.

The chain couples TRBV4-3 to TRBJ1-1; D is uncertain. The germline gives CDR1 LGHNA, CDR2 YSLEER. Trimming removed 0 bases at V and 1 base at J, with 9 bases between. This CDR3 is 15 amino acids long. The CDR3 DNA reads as TGCGCCAGCAGCCAAGAGTACTCAGGGAACACTGAAGCTTTCTTT. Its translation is CASSQEYSGNTEAFF.

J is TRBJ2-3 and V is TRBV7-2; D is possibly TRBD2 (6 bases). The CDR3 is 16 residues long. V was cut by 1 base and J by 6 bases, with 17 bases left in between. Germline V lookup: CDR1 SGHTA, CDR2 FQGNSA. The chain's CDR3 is CASSLGAATRGDTQYF. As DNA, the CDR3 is TGTGCCAGCAGCTTAGGAGCCGCGACTAGAGGCGATACGCAGTATTTT.

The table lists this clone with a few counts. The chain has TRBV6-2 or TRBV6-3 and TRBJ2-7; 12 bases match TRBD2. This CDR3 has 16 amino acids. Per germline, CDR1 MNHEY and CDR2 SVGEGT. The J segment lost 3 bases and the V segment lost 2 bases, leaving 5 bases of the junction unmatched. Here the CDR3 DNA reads TGTGCCAGCAGTTACCCCACTAGCGGGGGGATCTACGAGCAGTACTTC. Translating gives CASSYPTSGGIYEQYF.

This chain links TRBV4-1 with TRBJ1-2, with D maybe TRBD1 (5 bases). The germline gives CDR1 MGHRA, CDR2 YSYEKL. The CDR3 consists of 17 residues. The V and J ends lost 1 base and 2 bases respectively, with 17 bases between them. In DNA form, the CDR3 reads TGCGCCAGCAGCCAAGGAGGTTCCGGGGGGTCAAACTATGGCTACACCTTC. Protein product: CASSQGGSGGSNYGYTF.

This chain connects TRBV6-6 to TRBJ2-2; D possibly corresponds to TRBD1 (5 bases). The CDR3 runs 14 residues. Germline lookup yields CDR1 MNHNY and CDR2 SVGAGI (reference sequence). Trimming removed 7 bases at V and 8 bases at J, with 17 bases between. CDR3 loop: CASKRAEGAGELFF. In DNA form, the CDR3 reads TGTGCCAGCAAGAGAGCTGAAGGGGCTGGGGAGCTGTTTTTT.

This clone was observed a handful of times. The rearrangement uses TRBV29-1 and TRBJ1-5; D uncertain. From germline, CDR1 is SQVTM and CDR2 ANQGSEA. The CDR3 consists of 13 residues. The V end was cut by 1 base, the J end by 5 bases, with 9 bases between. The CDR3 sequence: CSVEVQSDQPQHF. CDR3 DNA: TGCAGCGTTGAAGTCCAGAGCGATCAGCCCCAGCATTTT.

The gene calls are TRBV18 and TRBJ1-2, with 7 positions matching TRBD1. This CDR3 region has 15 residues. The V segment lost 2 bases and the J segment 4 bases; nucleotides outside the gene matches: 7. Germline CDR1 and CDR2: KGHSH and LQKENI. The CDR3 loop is CASSPSQGEFYGYTF. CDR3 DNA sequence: TGTGCCAGCTCACCAAGCCAGGGGGAGTTCTATGGCTACACCTTC.

The CDR3: CASSSPGGRTGELFF. CDR3 DNA sequence: TGTGCCAGTAGTTCCCCAGGGGGCAGGACCGGGGAGCTGTTTTTT. J is TRBJ2-2 and V is TRBV19; 8 bases line up with TRBD1. J was trimmed by 5 bases and V by 5 bases; bases with no gene match: 7. CDR3 length: 15 amino acids. Germline V lookup: CDR1 LNHDA, CDR2 SQIVND (reference sequence).

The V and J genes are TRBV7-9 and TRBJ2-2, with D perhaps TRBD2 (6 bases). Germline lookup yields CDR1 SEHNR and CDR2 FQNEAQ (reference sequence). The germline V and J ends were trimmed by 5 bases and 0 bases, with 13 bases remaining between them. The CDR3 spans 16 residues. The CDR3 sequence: CASSAGRIANTGELFF. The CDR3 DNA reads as TGTGCCAGCAGCGCGGGACGGATTGCGAACACCGGGGAGCTGTTTTTT.

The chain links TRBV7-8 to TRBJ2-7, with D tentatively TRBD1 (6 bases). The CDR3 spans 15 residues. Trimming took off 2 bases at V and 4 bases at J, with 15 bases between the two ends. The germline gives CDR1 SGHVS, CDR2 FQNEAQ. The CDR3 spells CASSLNPGHSYEQYF. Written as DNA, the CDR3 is TGTGCCAGCAGCTTAAACCCGGGACACAGTTACGAGCAGTACTTC.

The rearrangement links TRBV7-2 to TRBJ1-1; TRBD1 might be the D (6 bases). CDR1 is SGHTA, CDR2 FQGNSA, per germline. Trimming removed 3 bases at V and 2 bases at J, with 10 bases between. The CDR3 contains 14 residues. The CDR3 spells CASSFQGRNTEAFF. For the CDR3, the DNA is TGTGCCAGCAGCTTCCAGGGGCGTAACACTGAAGCTTTCTTT.

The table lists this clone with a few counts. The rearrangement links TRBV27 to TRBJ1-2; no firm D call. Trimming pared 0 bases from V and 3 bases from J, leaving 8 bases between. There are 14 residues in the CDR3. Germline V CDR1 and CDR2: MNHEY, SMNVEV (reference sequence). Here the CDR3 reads CASSLSTGYYGYTF. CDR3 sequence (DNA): TGTGCCAGCAGTTTATCGACGGGGTACTATGGCTACACCTTC.

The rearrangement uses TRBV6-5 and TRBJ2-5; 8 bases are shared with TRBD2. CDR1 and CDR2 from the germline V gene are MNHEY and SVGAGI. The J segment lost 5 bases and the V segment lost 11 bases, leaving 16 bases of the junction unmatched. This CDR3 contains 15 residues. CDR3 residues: CASNPGSGVYETQYF. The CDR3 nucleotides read TGTGCCTCAAACCCCGGTAGCGGGGTGTATGAGACCCAGTACTTC.

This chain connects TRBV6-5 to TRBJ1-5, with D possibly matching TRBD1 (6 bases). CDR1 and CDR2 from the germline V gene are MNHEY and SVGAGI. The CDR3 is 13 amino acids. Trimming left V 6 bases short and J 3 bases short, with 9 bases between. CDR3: CASRRTVNQPQHF. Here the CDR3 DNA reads TGTGCCAGCAGAAGGACAGTCAATCAGCCCCAGCATTTT.

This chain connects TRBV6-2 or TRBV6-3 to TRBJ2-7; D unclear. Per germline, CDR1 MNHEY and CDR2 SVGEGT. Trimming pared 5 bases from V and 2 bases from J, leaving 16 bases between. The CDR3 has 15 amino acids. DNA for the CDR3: TGTGCCAGCAGTCCCTGGCGGATTTCGACCTACGAGCAGTACTTC. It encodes CASSPWRISTYEQYF.

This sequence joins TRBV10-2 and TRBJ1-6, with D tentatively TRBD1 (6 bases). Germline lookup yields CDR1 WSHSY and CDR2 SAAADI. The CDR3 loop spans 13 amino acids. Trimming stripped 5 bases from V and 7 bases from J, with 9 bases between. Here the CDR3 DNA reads TGCGCCAGCAGTTTACAGGGAAATTCACCCCTCCACTTT. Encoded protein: CASSLQGNSPLHF.

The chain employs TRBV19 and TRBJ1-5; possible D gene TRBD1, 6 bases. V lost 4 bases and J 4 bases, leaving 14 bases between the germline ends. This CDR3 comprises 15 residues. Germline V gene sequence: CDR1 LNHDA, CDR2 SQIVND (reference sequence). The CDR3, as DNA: TGTGCCAGTAGTAGCGGACAGAGCGAGAATCAGCCCCAGCATTTT. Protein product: CASSSGQSENQPQHF.

The CDR3 protein is CASSQAGGLPDTQYF. Here the CDR3 DNA reads TGTGCCAGCAGCCAGGCAGGGGGACTCCCAGATACGCAGTATTTT. The rearrangement uses TRBV4-2 and TRBJ2-3; a possible D gene is TRBD1 (7 bases). With 3 bases removed from V and 4 bases from J, the gap between germline ends came to 14 bases. This CDR3 has 15 amino acids. From germline, CDR1 is LGHNA and CDR2 YNFKEQ.

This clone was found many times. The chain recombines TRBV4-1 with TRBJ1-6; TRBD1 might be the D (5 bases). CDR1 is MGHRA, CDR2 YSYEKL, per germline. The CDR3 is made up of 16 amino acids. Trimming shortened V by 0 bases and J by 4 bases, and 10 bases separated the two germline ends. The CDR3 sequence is CASSQDRTFYNSPLHF. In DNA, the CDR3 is TGCGCCAGCAGCCAAGATCGGACATTTTATAATTCACCCCTCCACTTT.

The CDR3 sequence: CASRDRNNQPQHF. CDR3 DNA: TGTGCCAGCAGGGACAGGAACAATCAGCCCCAGCATTTT. This sequence joins TRBV6-6 and TRBJ1-5; 7 nucleotides line up with TRBD1. Germline CDR1 MNHNY, CDR2 SVGAGI (reference sequence). V was pared by 6 bases and J by 3 bases, with 2 bases of the junction left unmatched. The CDR3 has 13 residues.

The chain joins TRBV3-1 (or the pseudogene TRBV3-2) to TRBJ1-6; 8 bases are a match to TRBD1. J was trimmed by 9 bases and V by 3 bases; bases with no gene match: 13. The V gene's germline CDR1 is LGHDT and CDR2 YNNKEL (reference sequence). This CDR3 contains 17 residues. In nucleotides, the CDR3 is TGTGCCAGCAGCCAGTCGACAACTCGGACAGGGATTTCACCCCTCCACTTT. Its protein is CASSQSTTRTGISPLHF.